This is a list of T cell receptor beta chains from one sample in a study of blood T cell repertoires in COVID-19. Clones were read by immunoSEQ multiplex PCR, and TCRdb kept only the in-frame ones, dropping some. The sample shows about 67,000 clones, 60% to 80% of them seen only once. The material sequenced was peripheral blood. These receptors originate from a woman aged 55-69 years with acute or convalescent COVID-19. Both conserved end residues are part of each CDR3. A D gene is named only where the DNA matches it firmly. For some rows the clone size is stated as once, few or many, or as a class when expanded; others skip it.

CDR3 DNA: TGTGCCAGCAGCGTAACATTCAGGCTTAGCACAGATACGCAGTATTTT
CDR3 protein: CASSVTFRLSTDTQYF
D gene: NA
clone size: NA
J gene: TRBJ2-3
V gene: TRBV9

CDR3 DNA: TGTGCCAGCAGGGGGGACAGGCACTACGAGCAGTACTTC
CDR3 protein: CASRGDRHYEQYF
D gene: TRBD1
clone size: NA
J gene: TRBJ2-7
V gene: TRBV27

CDR3 DNA: TGTGCCAGCAGCTTACGAGCCGTGGAGACCCAGTACTTC
CDR3 protein: CASSLRAVETQYF
D gene: NA
clone size: NA
J gene: TRBJ2-5
V gene: TRBV5-6

CDR3 DNA: TGTGCCAGCTCAGGTGAGCGCATCGCTAACTATGGCTACACCTTC
CDR3 protein: CASSGERIANYGYTF
D gene: NA
clone size: NA
J gene: TRBJ1-2
V gene: TRBV18

CDR3 DNA: TGTGCCAGCAGTGAGAATGCAGCGCCTAAACTGTTTTTT
CDR3 protein: CASSENAAPKLFF
D gene: NA
clone size: NA
J gene: TRBJ1-4
V gene: TRBV2

CDR3 DNA: TGTGCCAGCAGCTTGCGGATTAGCGGGAGCACAGATACGCAGTATTTT
CDR3 protein: CASSLRISGSTDTQYF
D gene: TRBD2
clone size: NA
J gene: TRBJ2-3
V gene: TRBV7-9

CDR3 DNA: TGTGCCAGCGGGGAGGACAGGGCTAGCACAGATACGCAGTATTTT
CDR3 protein: CASGEDRASTDTQYF
D gene: TRBD1
clone size: NA
J gene: TRBJ2-3
V gene: TRBV9

CDR3 DNA: TGTGCCAGCAGCTTCGGGAACACTGAAGCTTTCTTT
CDR3 protein: CASSFGNTEAFF
D gene: NA
clone size: NA
J gene: TRBJ1-1
V gene: TRBV5-4

CDR3 DNA: TGTGCCAGCAGTCGGGAGTTCCTCTCTGGAAACACCATATATTTT
CDR3 protein: CASSREFLSGNTIYF
D gene: NA
clone size: once
J gene: TRBJ1-3
V gene: TRBV2

CDR3 DNA: TGCAGCGCCGCGGACAGGGATGCAGCCAAAAACATTCAGTACTTC
CDR3 protein: CSAADRDAAKNIQYF
D gene: TRBD1
clone size: once
J gene: TRBJ2-4
V gene: TRBV29-1

CDR3 DNA: TGTGCCAGCAGCCCCACCCAGGGATACTATGGCTACACCTTC
CDR3 protein: CASSPTQGYYGYTF
D gene: NA
clone size: NA
J gene: TRBJ1-2
V gene: TRBV5-4

CDR3 DNA: TGTGCCAGCAGCCGCGGGGCGGGGGGGACCTACGAGCAGTACTTC
CDR3 protein: CASSRGAGGTYEQYF
D gene: TRBD2
clone size: NA
J gene: TRBJ2-7
V gene: TRBV7-2

CDR3 DNA: TGCGCCAGCAAGCAGGGGCCACTTTATAATGAGCAGTTCTTC
CDR3 protein: CASKQGPLYNEQFF
D gene: NA
clone size: few
J gene: TRBJ2-1
V gene: TRBV5-1

CDR3 DNA: TGTGCCACCAGCGACGGGACTCGGGAGACCCAGTACTTC
CDR3 protein: CATSDGTRETQYF
D gene: NA
clone size: NA
J gene: TRBJ2-5
V gene: TRBV24-1

CDR3 DNA: TGCGCCAGCCGAACCGCAGGGGGAGATATGAACACTGAAGCTTTCTTT
CDR3 protein: CASRTAGGDMNTEAFF
D gene: TRBD1
clone size: NA
J gene: TRBJ1-1
V gene: TRBV5-1

CDR3 DNA: TGTGCCAGCAGCCTACTAGGACTAGCGGACAATGAGCAGTTCTTC
CDR3 protein: CASSLLGLADNEQFF
D gene: TRBD2
clone size: NA
J gene: TRBJ2-1
V gene: TRBV27

CDR3 DNA: TGTGCCAGCAGTTACTTACAGGGAAGTGCCGGGGAGCTGTTTTTT
CDR3 protein: CASSYLQGSAGELFF
D gene: NA
clone size: NA
J gene: TRBJ2-2
V gene: TRBV6-5

CDR3 DNA: TGCGCCAGCAGCTTGTTTGGACAAGCGGGATTGAACACTGAAGCTTTCTTT
CDR3 protein: CASSLFGQAGLNTEAFF
D gene: NA
clone size: once
J gene: TRBJ1-1
V gene: TRBV5-1

CDR3 DNA: TGTGCCAGCAGTTCCAGACAGGGTACCGGGGAGCTGTTTTTT
CDR3 protein: CASSSRQGTGELFF
D gene: TRBD1
clone size: NA
J gene: TRBJ2-2
V gene: TRBV6-6

CDR3 DNA: TGTGCCAGCAGCTTACGGTCACATAATTCACCCCTCCACTTT
CDR3 protein: CASSLRSHNSPLHF
D gene: NA
clone size: NA
J gene: TRBJ1-6
V gene: TRBV7-3

CDR3 DNA: TGTGCCAGCAGCCCGCCCGAAGGGGAGGTTACCGGGGAGCTGTTTTTT
CDR3 protein: CASSPPEGEVTGELFF
D gene: NA
clone size: NA
J gene: TRBJ2-2
V gene: TRBV7-2

CDR3 DNA: TGTGCCAGCAGTCTGGGGGGATGGGACGAGCAGTACTTC
CDR3 protein: CASSLGGWDEQYF
D gene: NA
clone size: many
J gene: TRBJ2-7
V gene: TRBV6-5

CDR3 DNA: TGCGCCAGCAGCCAAGACCCTACCGGGGGCTACACCTTC
CDR3 protein: CASSQDPTGGYTF
D gene: NA
clone size: NA
J gene: TRBJ1-2
V gene: TRBV4-3

CDR3 DNA: TGTGCTAGTGGCCCTGACAGGGGTAAACGCTACACCTTC
CDR3 protein: CASGPDRGKRYTF
D gene: TRBD1
clone size: NA
J gene: TRBJ1-2
V gene: TRBV12-5

CDR3 DNA: TGCGCCAGCAGCTTCTCCGGGACAGGCTATGGCTACACCTTC
CDR3 protein: CASSFSGTGYGYTF
D gene: TRBD1
clone size: few
J gene: TRBJ1-2
V gene: TRBV5-1

CDR3 DNA: TGTGCTAGCAGCTTAACCCTTGGGGGGGGAGAGACCCAGTACTTC
CDR3 protein: CASSLTLGGGETQYF
D gene: TRBD2
clone size: NA
J gene: TRBJ2-5
V gene: TRBV7-7

CDR3 DNA: TGTGCCAGCAGCTTGGGGAGTCAAAACACTGAAGCTTTCTTT
CDR3 protein: CASSLGSQNTEAFF
D gene: NA
clone size: NA
J gene: TRBJ1-1
V gene: TRBV5-4

CDR3 DNA: TGTGCCAGCGAGCAGGGAAACGAGCAGTACTTC
CDR3 protein: CASEQGNEQYF
D gene: NA
clone size: NA
J gene: TRBJ2-7
V gene: TRBV10-3

CDR3 DNA: TGCAGCGTTGATGGTGGACAGTCTCGCTACGAGCAGTACTTC
CDR3 protein: CSVDGGQSRYEQYF
D gene: NA
clone size: NA
J gene: TRBJ2-7
V gene: TRBV29-1